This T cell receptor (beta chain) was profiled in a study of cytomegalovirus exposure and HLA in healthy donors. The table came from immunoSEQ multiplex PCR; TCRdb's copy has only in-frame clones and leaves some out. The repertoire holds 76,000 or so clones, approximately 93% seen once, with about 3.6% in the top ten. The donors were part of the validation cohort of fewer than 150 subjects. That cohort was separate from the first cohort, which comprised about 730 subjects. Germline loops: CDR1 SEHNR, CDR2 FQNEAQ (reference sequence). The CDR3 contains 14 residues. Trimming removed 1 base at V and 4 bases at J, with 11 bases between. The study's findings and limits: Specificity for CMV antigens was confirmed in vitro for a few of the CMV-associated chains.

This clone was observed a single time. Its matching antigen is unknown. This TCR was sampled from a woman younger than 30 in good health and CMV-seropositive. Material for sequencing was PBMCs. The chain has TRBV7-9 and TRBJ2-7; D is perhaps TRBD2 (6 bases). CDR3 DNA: TGTGCCAGCAGCTTAGACAACCGGGGGTACGAGCAGTACTTC. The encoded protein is CASSLDNRGYEQYF.